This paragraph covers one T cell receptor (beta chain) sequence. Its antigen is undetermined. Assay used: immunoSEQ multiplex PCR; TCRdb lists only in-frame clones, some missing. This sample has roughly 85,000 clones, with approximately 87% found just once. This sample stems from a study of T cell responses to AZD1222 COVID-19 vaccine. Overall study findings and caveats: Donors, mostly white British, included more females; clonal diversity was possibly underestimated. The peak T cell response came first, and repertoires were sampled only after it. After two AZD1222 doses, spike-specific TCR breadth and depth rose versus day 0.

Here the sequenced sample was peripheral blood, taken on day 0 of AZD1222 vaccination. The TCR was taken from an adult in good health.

Here the CDR3 reads CASSEAWPGGNGELFF. As DNA, the CDR3 is TGTGCCAGCAGTGAAGCGTGGCCAGGGGGCAACGGGGAGCTGTTTTTT. The chain combines TRBV2 with TRBJ2-2, with 8 nucleotides matching TRBD1. The length of the CDR3 is 16 residues. The V gene's germline CDR1 is SNHLY and CDR2 FYNNEI. Unmatched junction bases numbered 7, after V lost 0 bases and J lost 7 bases.